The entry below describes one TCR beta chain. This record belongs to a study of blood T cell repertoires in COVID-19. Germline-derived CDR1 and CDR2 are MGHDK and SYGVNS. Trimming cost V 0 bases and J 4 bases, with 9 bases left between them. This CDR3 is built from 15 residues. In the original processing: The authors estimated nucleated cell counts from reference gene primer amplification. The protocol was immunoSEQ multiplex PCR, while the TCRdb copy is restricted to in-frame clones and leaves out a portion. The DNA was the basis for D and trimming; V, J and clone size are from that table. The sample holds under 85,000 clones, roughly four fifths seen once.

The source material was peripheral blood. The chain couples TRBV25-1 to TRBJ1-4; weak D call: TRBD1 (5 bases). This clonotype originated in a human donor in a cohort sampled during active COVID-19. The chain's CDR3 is CASSEYRAFNEKLFF. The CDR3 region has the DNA TGTGCCAGCAGTGAATACAGGGCTTTTAATGAAAAACTGTTTTTT.